This T cell receptor beta chain was recovered during a study of post-analysis software for immune sequencing data. Study context: Relapsing-remitting, secondary progressive and progressive-relapsing courses of multiple sclerosis were included.

This clonotype came up a few times. Its antigen is unknown. Study outcomes and limitations: Controls had significantly higher normalized Chao1 diversity than multiple sclerosis patients. F-measure co-clustering was strong for batch-matched samples. Among roughly five TRBV segments more frequent in patients than controls were TRBV5-6, TRBV5-1 and TRBV20-1.

The germline V gene encodes CDR1 MNHEY and CDR2 SVGAGI. The CDR3 sequence is 14 residues long. V dropped 6 bases and J dropped 1 base, with 12 bases sitting between them. Unique molecular identifiers were present in the TCR beta cDNA libraries. TCRdb ran MiXCR on the PCR reads and lists one entry per CDR3 protein. The data contain hundreds of thousands of distinct CDR3 sequences, 36% of them singletons. Material for sequencing was blood. The chain couples TRBV6-5 to TRBJ1-1; D uncertain. The origin of this receptor is a girl under 18 with multiple sclerosis. In DNA form, the CDR3 reads TGTGCCAGCAGGCAAGACCATAGGAACACTGAAGCTTTCTTT. Translated: CASRQDHRNTEAFF.